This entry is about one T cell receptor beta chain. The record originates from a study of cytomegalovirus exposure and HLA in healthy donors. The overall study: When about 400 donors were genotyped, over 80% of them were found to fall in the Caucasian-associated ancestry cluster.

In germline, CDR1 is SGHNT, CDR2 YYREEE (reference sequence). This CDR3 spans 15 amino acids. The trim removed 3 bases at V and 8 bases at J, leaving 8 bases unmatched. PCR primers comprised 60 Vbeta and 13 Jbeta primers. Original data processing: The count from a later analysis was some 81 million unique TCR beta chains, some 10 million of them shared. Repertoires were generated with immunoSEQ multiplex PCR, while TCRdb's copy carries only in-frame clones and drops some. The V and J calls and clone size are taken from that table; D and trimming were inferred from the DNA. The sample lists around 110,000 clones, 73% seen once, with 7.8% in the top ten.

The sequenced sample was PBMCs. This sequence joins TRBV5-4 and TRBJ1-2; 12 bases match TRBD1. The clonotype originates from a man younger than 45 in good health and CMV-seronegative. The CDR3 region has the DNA TGTGCCAGCAGCTCGGGGGGACAGGGGGCGGTCGGCTACACCTTC. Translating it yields CASSSGGQGAVGYTF.